Sequencing of this T cell receptor beta chain was carried out in a study of blood T cell repertoires in COVID-19. The repertoire was sequenced with immunoSEQ multiplex PCR; TCRdb's copy has only in-frame clones and lacks some. The table records approximately 100,000 clones, about 86% of them present only once. The CDR3 length is 14 residues. CDR1 and CDR2 from the germline V gene are GTSNPN and SVGIG (reference sequence). V was shortened by 2 bases and J by 8 bases, with 13 bases between the two germline ends. This clone was observed a handful of times. This receptor was obtained from a woman aged 50 to 60 who had recovered from COVID-19. The sample comprised PBMCs or T cells enriched from blood (not recorded which). The chain joins TRBV30 to TRBJ1-6; no clear D. CDR3 DNA sequence: TGTGCCTGGAGTCTTACCTGGTCAGATTCACCCCTCCACTTT. This gives the protein CAWSLTWSDSPLHF.